This TCR beta chain was identified during a study of CD8+ T cells in alopecia areata. Study findings and constraints: Greater clonality was observed in lesional scalp samples, especially alopecia totalis/universalis, versus normal scalp.

In its sample, this clone was seen a few times. The antigen is not known. Extracted from the samples, RNA was reverse transcribed into cDNA to serve as the sequencing template. TCRdb keeps only in-frame clones here, not all; method: immunoSEQ multiplex PCR. The sample records 30,000 to 35,000 clones, 45% to 60% being singletons. Germline lookup yields CDR1 SGHRS and CDR2 YFSETQ. Trimming removed 4 bases from V and 2 bases from J; junction bases left unmatched: 9. CDR3 length: 17 amino acids. This TCR was sampled from a human donor with alopecia areata. Sequences were obtained from NKG2D-high CD8+ T cells sorted from blood. The V gene is TRBV5-1, the J gene TRBJ2-7, with 13 bases lining up with TRBD2. The CDR3 here is CASSPGTSGTSTYEQYF. DNA of the CDR3: TGCGCCAGCAGCCCCGGGACTAGCGGGACTTCAACCTACGAGCAGTACTTC.